The rows below give T cell receptor beta chains drawn from one sample of a study of shared clonotypes between healthy human individuals. TCRdb's table, derived via immunoSEQ multiplex PCR, lists solely in-frame clones and lacks some. Of 330,000 or so clones listed, roughly 70% are singletons. Sample: memory CD4+ T cells sorted from blood. The receptor set was obtained from a man aged 25-45 years in good health. Both conserved end residues are part of each CDR3. A D gene is named only where the DNA matches it firmly. Expanded clones get a size class; other rows say once, few or many, or leave the size out.

size	V	D	J	DNA	CDR3
once	TRBV11-2	TRBD1	TRBJ2-2	TGTGCCAGCAGCTTAGACAGGGGGCCGACCGGGGAGCTGTTTTTT	CASSLDRGPTGELFF
once	TRBV6-5	TRBD2	TRBJ2-7	TGTGCCAGCAGAGATAGCGGGAGTAGGAACTACGAGCAGTACTTC	CASRDSGSRNYEQYF
-	TRBV29-1	TRBD1	TRBJ1-2	TGCAGCGTACCGGACAGGGGGGAATATGGCTACACCTTC	CSVPDRGEYGYTF
-	TRBV21-1	-	TRBJ1-5	TGTGCCAGCAGCGGCCCCGGGACAGGGTCGCGAAATCAGCCCCAGCATTTT	CASSGPGTGSRNQPQHF
-	TRBV28	-	TRBJ1-3	TGTGCCAGCAGCTCGGAGGGTAGAGGCGAAATCGGGGGAAACACCATATATTTT	CASSSEGRGEIGGNTIYF
-	TRBV7-9	-	TRBJ2-5	TGTGCCAGCAGCTTAATCAGCGGCCTCCAAGAGACCCAGTACTTC	CASSLISGLQETQYF
-	TRBV5-1	TRBD1	TRBJ1-1	TGCGCCAGCAAGAGCGTCCGACAGGGGGTCGCTGAAGCTTTCTTT	CASKSVRQGVAEAFF
-	TRBV12-5	-	TRBJ1-1	TGTGCTAGTGGCCTGGGGAGCACTGAAGCTTTCTTT	CASGLGSTEAFF
-	TRBV6-4	TRBD2	TRBJ2-1	TGTGCCAGCAGTCCTAGCGGGATTTACAATGAGCAGTTCTTC	CASSPSGIYNEQFF
-	TRBV27	-	TRBJ1-5	TGTGCCAGCAGTTTTAACGGAGGCAAGGATCAGCCCCAGCATTTT	CASSFNGGKDQPQHF
-	TRBV5-1	-	TRBJ2-5	TGCGCCAGCAGCATCCAACAGGACCAAGAGACCCAGTACTTC	CASSIQQDQETQYF
-	TRBV6-1	TRBD1	TRBJ2-3	TGTGCAGCCGGACAGGGGAAAGCAGATACGCAGTATTTT	CAAGQGKADTQYF
-	TRBV28	TRBD1	TRBJ2-5	TGTGCCAGCAGTCCCACCACGGACAGGACGGGACAGGAGACCCAGTACTTC	CASSPTTDRTGQETQYF
-	TRBV6-6	TRBD1	TRBJ2-1	TGTGCCAGCAGCCGAACCGGGACAGGGGGTCTCAATGAGCAGTTCTTC	CASSRTGTGGLNEQFF
-	TRBV2	TRBD2	TRBJ2-1	TGTGCCAGCAGTGAAAATGGGCTAGCGGGAAATGAGCAGTTCTTC	CASSENGLAGNEQFF
-	TRBV13	-	TRBJ2-3	TGTGCCAGCAGCCTTGTCGAGCCCACAGATACGCAGTATTTT	CASSLVEPTDTQYF